This T cell receptor (beta chain) was recovered during a study of neurological immune-mediated disorders. The cDNA was synthesized by means of template-switch 5'RACE, which was carried out with 10-nucleotide random UMIs. TCRdb reprocessed the 5' RACE reads via MiXCR and lists one record per CDR3 protein. Found here are about 69,000 distinct CDR3 sequences, 3.5% to 5% of them singletons; the top ten hold about 1.5%. This clonotype was detected ten times or more. The antigen remains unidentified. Notes on the study in general: The multiple sclerosis repertoire cluster had no association with any clinical or MRI feature. Phylogenetic grouping assigned the repertoires of 18 of 34 multiple sclerosis patients to a single related-CDR3 cluster, representing a possible signature. Sharing of CDR3 amino acid sequences among expanded clones across subjects was absent, suggesting private repertoires in all groups.

Deletions cut 4 bases from V and 6 bases from J, with 5 bases between. The CDR3 has 10 residues. Germline V gene data show CDR1 as DFQATT and CDR2 as SNEGSKA (reference sequence). The sequencing sample was made of PBMCs. The chain has TRBV20-1 and TRBJ2-3; no firm D call. This receptor was taken from a man aged 25 to 40 with multiple sclerosis. CDR3 coding DNA: TGCAGTGCTAACCGGGATACGCAGTATTTT. Its translation: CSANRDTQYF.